This T cell receptor (beta chain) emerged from a study of T cell responses to AZD1222 COVID-19 vaccine (dated by TCRdb to about 2021). Study-level background: AZD1222 recipients given second doses at about 4 weeks or at about 12 weeks were pooled, since spike-specific TCR depth and breadth were not found to differ between the two schedules. TCR sequencing was performed for 230 to 250 trial participants, of whom about 200 were given two doses of AZD1222 and approximately 26 were given two doses of MenACWY control vaccine. Trial participants were enrolled by age into 18-55, 56-69 and 70-plus year subgroups, with about 150, 28 and 57 TCR-sequenced participants respectively.

In its sample, this clone was seen once. No antigen is known for it. No per-base quality is available; no much larger clone lies one base away. The CDR3 regions of human TCRbeta chains were analyzed by immunosequencing. As for the original processing: TCRs in the repertoires were compared against a reference library of SARS-CoV-2-specific TCRs that had been generated with the MIRA antigen-specificity platform. Breadth was defined as the fraction of unique TCRs that were SARS-CoV-2-associated. Depth was defined as the fraction of total T cells that were SARS-CoV-2-associated. Using the MIRA data, every spike-specific TCR was mapped to the spike region that the TCR reacted to and assigned to either a CD4 or a CD8 class. Log10-transformed breadth and depth values were compared by one-way ANOVA with Sidak's multiple comparisons tests. As stored in TCRdb, this immuneACCESS dataset retains in-frame rearrangements with V and J assigned. A fraction of the clones does not appear; measured against another copy, unresolved V genes explain less than half of the discrepancy, and the remainder lacks a known reason. V, J and clone size reflect that table, while D and trimming were determined from the DNA. For this sample the table gives approximately 170,000 clones, of which roughly 92% were detected only once. The top ten clonotypes cover 1.5% to 2% of the sample.

The research as a whole found: CD4 TCRs associated with the vaccine covered the entire spike protein, and the dominant responses were in regions 160-218 and 743-854. In the small 56-69-year group, the increase in depth fell short of significance, most likely because of low power. Epitopes outside the regions mutated in the B.1.351 and B.1.1.7 variants were reportedly recognized by nearly half of the unique spike-specific TCRs. Conclusions about previously exposed vaccinees were limited because only six AZD1222 recipients were SARS-CoV-2 seropositive at baseline. After two AZD1222 doses, both the breadth and the depth of spike-specific TCRs were significantly higher than at day 0 and than in MenACWY recipients. Because no day 14 peak-response samples were available, the repertoires could be characterized only after the peak T cell response. Most participants were white British and females outnumbered males, and the authors suggested that clonal diversity may have been underestimated.

The sample's time point label, in plain terms: baseline before first vaccination. Vaccinee samples came from UK trials COV001 and COV002, including a single-blind randomized controlled phase 2/3 trial of AZD1222 (ChAdOx1 nCoV-19) in healthy adults. For TCRbeta chain sequencing, PBMC samples from trial participants were taken at day 0 and at day 28 after the second dose. Per the germline V gene (reference sequence), LNHDA is the CDR1 and SQIVND is the CDR2. Measured from the cysteine to the phenylalanine, the CDR3 is 15 residues long. Just the 45-base CDR3 DNA is kept, in frame starting at base 1. V has 7 bases trimmed and J has 6 bases trimmed; junction bases matching no gene number 14.

The sequence is built from TRBV19 and TRBJ1-1, with 7 bases in between that match TRBD1. Material: peripheral blood, obtained on day 0 of AZD1222 vaccination. The TCR was taken from an adult in good health. The CDR3 corresponds to CASIQVTGMSSEAFF. The nucleotide sequence reads TGTGCCAGTATCCAGGTGACAGGGATGAGCTCTGAAGCTTTCTTT. Reference TRBV19 and TRBJ1-1 proteins supply the regions before and after the CDR3; the full variable domain is: DGGITQSPKYLFRKEGQNVTLSCEQNLNHDAMYWYRQDPGQGLRLIYYSQIVNDFQKGDIAEGYSVSREKKESFPLTVTSAQKNPTAFYLCASIQVTGMSSEAFFGQGTRLTVV.